The 16 T cell receptor beta chains listed next were all sequenced from one sample in a study of cytomegalovirus exposure and HLA in healthy donors (dated by TCRdb to 2016 to 2017). Preparation of the library involved the immunoSEQ multiplex PCR assay. TCRdb holds this immuneACCESS table with in-frame rearrangements only. Some clones are missing; in checked studies, unresolved V genes explain under half, and the rest has no known cause. The sample table contains tens of thousands of clones; only one count was recorded for around 94% of them. 0.6% to 0.8% of the sample goes to the ten largest clones. The sequenced sample was PBMCs. The receptors originated from a woman aged 18-29 years in good health and CMV-seronegative.

The chain carries TRBV6-5 and TRBJ2-1, with 10 bases aligning to TRBD2. Losses at the gene ends were 0 bases for V and 6 bases for J; bases not matched to a gene: 5. The CDR3 consists of 16 residues. Per germline, CDR1 MNHEY and CDR2 SVGAGI. This CDR3 reads CASSYSLSGGANEQFF. The CDR3 region has the DNA TGTGCCAGCAGTTACTCGTTGAGCGGGGGGGCCAATGAGCAGTTCTTC.

The V and J genes are TRBV21-1 and TRBJ2-7; the DNA was not compared with TRBD1, the D call given in the table. TRBV21-1 is a known pseudogene. The CDR3 covers 14 residues. This CDR3 reads CASSKGPQGYEQYF. The CDR3 nucleotides read TGTGCCAGCAGCAAAGGCCCCCAGGGCTACGAGCAGTACTTC.

The chain carries TRBV7-9 and TRBJ2-7; a weak D match, TRBD1 (6 bases). V was clipped by 4 bases and J by 6 bases, with 10 bases between them. The CDR3 runs 12 residues. Germline CDR1 is SEHNR and CDR2 is FQNEAQ (reference sequence). The CDR3 region has the DNA TGTGCCAGCAGCTCGGACAGATCCGAGCAGTACTTC. It is translated as CASSSDRSEQYF.

For the CDR3, the DNA is TGTGCCTGGAGTCAGAACAGGCTTGGCTACGAGCAGTACTTC. As protein: CAWSQNRLGYEQYF. The chain carries TRBV30 and TRBJ2-7; the D gene is possibly TRBD1 (5 bases). CDR3 length: 14 residues. Trimming left V 2 bases short and J 3 bases short, with 14 bases between. Germline-derived CDR1 and CDR2 are GTSNPN and SVGIG (reference sequence).

The chain uses TRBV30 and TRBJ1-1; TRBD1 matches at 8 bases. Germline V gene sequence: CDR1 GTSNPN, CDR2 SVGIG (reference sequence). The CDR3 is 16 residues long. Germline trimming cut 3 bases from V and 3 bases from J; bases unmatched to any gene: 12. CDR3 nucleotides: TGTGCCTGGAGGAGGGGACAGGTTATCGGACACACTGAAGCTTTCTTT. Its translation is CAWRRGQVIGHTEAFF.

The chain is built from TRBV28 and TRBJ1-1; 12 nucleotides match TRBD1. The J segment lost 4 bases and the V segment lost 4 bases, leaving 1 base of the junction unmatched. This CDR3 has 14 residues. Germline assignment: CDR1 MDHEN and CDR2 SYDVKM. The CDR3 region has the DNA TGTGCCAGCAGTTCGGGACAGGGGGCCACTGAAGCTTTCTTT. Protein product: CASSSGQGATEAFF.

The rearrangement joins TRBV7-3 to TRBJ2-1; 8 positions match TRBD1. Germline assignment: CDR1 SGHTA and CDR2 FQGTGA. The junction had 14 bases not matched to a gene; V was cut back by 0 bases and J by 7 bases. The CDR3 is 18 amino acids. CDR3 protein: CASSLTSSLTQGANEQFF. The CDR3 DNA sequence: TGTGCCAGCAGCTTAACATCGAGCTTAACGCAGGGGGCGAATGAGCAGTTCTTC.

At least ten counts were recorded for this clone. This rearrangement joins TRBV7-2 to TRBJ2-5, with 8 bases that match TRBD2. The ends lost 5 bases at V and 4 bases at J; junction bases unmatched: 12. The length of the CDR3 is 16 residues. Germline CDR1 reads SGHTA; CDR2 reads FQGNSA. The CDR3 sequence: CASSGRAGAMGETQYF. Written as DNA, the CDR3 is TGTGCCAGCAGCGGTAGAGCGGGGGCTATGGGAGAGACCCAGTACTTC.

The CDR3 DNA reads as TGTGCCATCCGTTCAGGGGATGACTATGGCTACACCTTC. It codes for CAIRSGDDYGYTF. The rearrangement uses TRBV10-3 and TRBJ1-2; possible D gene TRBD1, 6 bases. Germline V gene sequence: CDR1 ENHRY, CDR2 SYGVKD. The CDR3 extends over 13 amino acids. Trimming shortened V by 8 bases and J by 3 bases, and 13 bases separated the two germline ends.

The genes are TRBV6-5 and TRBJ1-6; no clear D. CDR1 MNHEY and CDR2 SVGAGI come from the germline V gene. V was trimmed by 0 bases and J by 8 bases, leaving 14 bases between them. The CDR3 length is 16 residues. The CDR3 region has the DNA TGTGCCAGCAGTTACTCGGGCCATTGGTCGGATTCACCCCTCCACTTT. Its translation: CASSYSGHWSDSPLHF.

The chain has TRBV18 and TRBJ2-6; D call uncertain. V lost 1 base and J lost 0, with 4 bases in between. The CDR3 is 15 residues long. Germline V CDR1 and CDR2: KGHSH, LQKENI. Here the CDR3 DNA reads TGTGCCAGCTCACCACTAGTCTCTGGGGCCAACGTCCTGACTTTC. Its protein product is CASSPLVSGANVLTF.

The chain's CDR3 is CASSIRDRRYNEQFF. CDR3 in DNA: TGCGCCAGCAGTATCCGGGACAGGCGATACAATGAGCAGTTCTTC. The chain employs TRBV10-2 and TRBJ2-1; the match to TRBD1 covers 8 bases. The CDR3 runs to 15 residues. Trimming took 5 bases from V and 4 from J; bases not matched to a gene: 7. CDR1 WSHSY and CDR2 SAAADI come from the germline V gene.

This sequence joins TRBV5-1 and TRBJ2-1, with 8 nucleotides matching TRBD2. Germline V gene data show CDR1 as SGHRS and CDR2 as YFSETQ. The ends lost 1 base at V and 6 bases at J; junction bases unmatched: 6. CDR3 length: 15 amino acids. CDR3: CASSLNSGAFNEQFF. The CDR3 DNA reads as TGCGCCAGCAGCTTGAATAGCGGGGCCTTCAATGAGCAGTTCTTC. Filled out from reference TRBV5-1 and TRBJ2-1, the complete variable domain reads KAGVTQTPRYLIKTRGQQVTLSCSPISGHRSVSWYQQTPGQGLQFLFEYFSETQRNKGNFPGRFSGRQFSNSRSEMNVSTLELGDSALYLCASSLNSGAFNEQFFGPGTRLTVL.

The chain combines TRBV7-9 with TRBJ2-5, with 7 bases matching TRBD1. The CDR3 is made up of 14 amino acids. With V trimmed by 3 bases and J by 1 base, 2 bases remained unmatched. The germline V gene encodes CDR1 SEHNR and CDR2 FQNEAQ (reference sequence). CDR3 DNA sequence: TGTGCCAGCAGCTTTGGGGACAGCCAAGAGACCCAGTACTTC. Its protein is CASSFGDSQETQYF.

The rearrangement links TRBV5-1 to TRBJ2-3; 7 positions match TRBD2. CDR3 length equals 14 residues. V gave up 4 bases and J gave up 5 bases; unmatched junction bases: 7. Germline CDR1 and CDR2: SGHRS and YFSETQ. Written as DNA, the CDR3 is TGCGCCAGCAGCGCGGGACTATCGGGAGATACGCAGTATTTT. Its translation: CASSAGLSGDTQYF.

Remarks on this clone: One junction end disagrees with the germline gene, perhaps due to a read error. The genes are TRBV29-1 and TRBJ2-5; 7 nucleotides agree with TRBD1. Germline CDR1 is SQVTM and CDR2 is ANQGSEA. The CDR3 is 12 amino acids. CDR3 nucleotide sequence: TGCAGCGCTGAAAGGGACAGCGAGACCCAGTACTTC. Encoded protein: CSAERDSETQYF.